The 19 T cell receptor beta chains below were found in one sample sequenced in a study of blood T cell repertoires in COVID-19. The repertoire was sequenced with immunoSEQ multiplex PCR; TCRdb's copy has only in-frame clones and lacks some. The data hold 380,000 or so clones, with about 87% observed a single time. Material for sequencing was PBMCs or T cells enriched from blood (not recorded which). The source of these receptors is a man aged 25 to 40 who had recovered from COVID-19.

J is TRBJ2-2 and V is TRBV4-1; the match to TRBD1 covers 8 bases. Germline trimming cut 0 bases from V and 3 bases from J; bases unmatched to any gene: 6. The germline gives CDR1 MGHRA, CDR2 YSYEKL. This CDR3 contains 17 residues. In DNA, the CDR3 is TGCGCCAGCAGCCAAGATCCGGACAGGGTTGACACCGGGGAGCTGTTTTTT. Translation gives CASSQDPDRVDTGELFF.

This chain uses TRBV19 with TRBJ2-7; 8 positions match TRBD2. J lost 3 bases, V lost 5 bases, and 3 bases had no gene match. The CDR3 is 13 residues long. In germline, CDR1 is LNHDA, CDR2 SQIVND (reference sequence). The CDR3 sequence is CASSPGLGYEQYF. CDR3 bases: TGTGCCAGTAGTCCGGGACTAGGCTACGAGCAGTACTTC.

The V call is TRBV5-1, the J call TRBJ2-1; the D gene is possibly TRBD1 (6 bases). Germline V CDR1 and CDR2: SGHRS, YFSETQ. This CDR3 has 13 amino acids. V lost 4 bases, J lost 4 bases, and 9 bases lay in between. CDR3 sequence: CASSLDRYNEQFF. DNA for the CDR3: TGCGCCAGCAGCCTGGACAGATACAATGAGCAGTTCTTC. The complete variable domain, with remaining parts taken from reference TRBV5-1 and TRBJ2-1, reads KAGVTQTPRYLIKTRGQQVTLSCSPISGHRSVSWYQQTPGQGLQFLFEYFSETQRNKGNFPGRFSGRQFSNSRSEMNVSTLELGDSALYLCASSLDRYNEQFFGPGTRLTVL.

This rearrangement joins TRBV3-1 (or the pseudogene TRBV3-2) to TRBJ2-5, with D perhaps matching TRBD2 (5 bases). CDR1 and CDR2 (germline): LGHDT, YNNKEL (reference sequence). The CDR3 has 16 residues. V lost 1 base and J 1 base, leaving 13 bases between the germline ends. The CDR3 sequence is CASSQGQLDFQETQYF. CDR3 in DNA: TGTGCCAGCAGCCAAGGGCAACTAGATTTCCAAGAGACCCAGTACTTC.

The gene calls are TRBV7-6 and TRBJ1-3; 8 nucleotides agree with TRBD1. V lost 0 bases, J lost 5 bases, and 9 bases stayed unmatched. CDR3 length: 17 amino acids. Germline CDR1 reads SGHVS; CDR2 reads FNYEAQ. CDR3 loop: CASSLALGDRGRNTIYF. The CDR3 bases are TGTGCCAGCAGCTTAGCGCTGGGAGACAGGGGCCGAAACACCATATATTTT.

The CDR3 sequence is CSSSRGLGQPQHF. In nucleotides, the CDR3 is TGTTCCTCCTCGCGGGGGTTGGGGCAGCCCCAGCATTTT. The rearrangement links TRBV6-5 to TRBJ1-5; D may be TRBD1 (5 bases). Germline CDR1 reads MNHEY; CDR2 reads SVGAGI. CDR3 length: 13 amino acids.

This clone was recorded once. The chain uses TRBV6-6 and TRBJ2-3, with TRBD1 matching over 8 bases. The V gene's germline CDR1 is MNHNY and CDR2 SVGAGI (reference sequence). V lost 6 bases and J lost 3; bases outside the gene matches: 5. The CDR3 is 14 amino acids. CDR3 region: CASRDRGKTDTQYF. CDR3 DNA sequence: TGTGCCAGCAGAGACAGGGGAAAGACAGATACGCAGTATTTT.

CDR3 sequence: CASSPLPQTATSSGNTIYF. Written as DNA, the CDR3 is TGTGCCAGCTCACCCCTCCCACAGACAGCGACGAGCTCTGGAAACACCATATATTTT. The chain is built from TRBV18 and TRBJ1-3, with TRBD1 as a possible D gene (5 bases). Germline-derived CDR1 and CDR2 are KGHSH and LQKENI. Trimming cost V 3 bases and J 0 bases, with 21 bases left between them. CDR3 size: 19 residues.

This chain links TRBV5-1 with TRBJ1-3, with 7 bases lining up with TRBD1. The germline V gene encodes CDR1 SGHRS and CDR2 YFSETQ. V lost 4 bases and J lost 0; bases outside the gene matches: 4. This CDR3 spans 15 amino acids. CDR3 sequence (DNA): TGCGCCAGCAGCAAGGGGACAGACTCTGGAAACACCATATATTTT. It codes for CASSKGTDSGNTIYF.

V and J are TRBV29-1 and TRBJ2-5, with TRBD2 matching 11 bases. The CDR3 is made up of 13 amino acids. V trimming: 3 bases; J trimming: 5 bases; junction bases outside the gene matches: 2. The germline V gene encodes CDR1 SQVTM and CDR2 ANQGSEA. The CDR3 region has the DNA TGCAGCGTTGACTCTAGCGGGAGGGAGACCCAGTACTTC. Its protein product is CSVDSSGRETQYF.

The rearrangement links TRBV5-6 to TRBJ1-1, with 9 nucleotides matching TRBD1. Germline V CDR1 and CDR2: SGHDT, YYEEEE. Trimming took 4 bases from V and 10 from J; bases not matched to a gene: 8. This CDR3 is built from 13 residues. The CDR3 region is CASSLEQGAGAFF. CDR3 in DNA: TGTGCCAGCAGCCTGGAACAGGGGGCCGGAGCTTTCTTT.

This clone has a single count. The J gene is TRBJ2-7, the V gene TRBV27; 8 nucleotides align to TRBD1. The junction had 1 base not matched to a gene; V was cut back by 4 bases and J by 5 bases. There are 12 residues in the CDR3. The V gene's germline CDR1 is MNHEY and CDR2 SMNVEV (reference sequence). CDR3 coding DNA: TGTGCCAGCAGTTGGACAGGGAACGAGCAGTACTTC. Its protein is CASSWTGNEQYF.

The chain is built from TRBV25-1 and TRBJ1-2; the D gene is possibly TRBD1 (5 bases). Trimming stripped 4 bases from V and 6 bases from J, with 15 bases between. CDR1 and CDR2 (germline): MGHDK, SYGVNS. The CDR3 runs 14 residues. The CDR3 protein is CASSGNPGGNGYTF. DNA of the CDR3: TGTGCCAGCAGTGGCAATCCGGGGGGGAATGGCTACACCTTC.

This chain uses TRBV27 with TRBJ1-5; a possible D gene is TRBD1 (6 bases). V was shortened by 3 bases and J by 4 bases, with 13 bases between the two germline ends. The CDR3 has 15 residues. CDR1 MNHEY and CDR2 SMNVEV come from the germline V gene (reference sequence). The CDR3 nucleotides are TGTGCCAGCAGTTTGGTGGGGCAGGGGAATCAGCCCCAGCATTTT. Translated, it gives CASSLVGQGNQPQHF.

V gene TRBV6-5 combines with J gene TRBJ1-2, with D tentatively TRBD1 (6 bases). V lost 6 bases to trimming and J lost 6 bases, with 17 bases between them. Germline-derived CDR1 and CDR2 are MNHEY and SVGAGI. The CDR3 has 14 amino acids. The CDR3 DNA sequence: TGTGCCAGCAGCTTAGGACAGTGGGTACATGGCTACACCTTC. Encoded protein: CASSLGQWVHGYTF.

In this sample, this clone turned up once. The chain couples TRBV5-1 to TRBJ1-5; TRBD1 matches 7 bases. The CDR3 sequence is 14 residues long. Germline trimming cut 4 bases from V and 7 bases from J; bases unmatched to any gene: 8. Germline V gene sequence: CDR1 SGHRS, CDR2 YFSETQ. The CDR3 spells CASSIEGGVQPQHF. Written as DNA, the CDR3 is TGCGCCAGCAGCATCGAAGGGGGCGTCCAGCCCCAGCATTTT.

The gene calls are TRBV27 and TRBJ1-2; D is perhaps TRBD1 (5 bases). The CDR3 length is 13 residues. Trimming removed 6 bases from V and 3 bases from J, with 11 bases in between. CDR1 is MNHEY, CDR2 SMNVEV, per germline (reference sequence). The CDR3 nucleotides read TGTGCCAGCAGCCCGGACACCTACTATGGCTACACCTTC. It translates to CASSPDTYYGYTF.

This chain links TRBV5-1 with TRBJ1-2; 10 bases map to TRBD1. This CDR3 comprises 13 residues. The germline CDR1 and CDR2 sequences are SGHRS and YFSETQ. Losses at the gene ends were 4 bases for V and 5 bases for J; bases not matched to a gene: 2. DNA of the CDR3: TGCGCCAGCAGCGAGGGACAGGGGTATGGCTACACCTTC. It is translated as CASSEGQGYGYTF.

This chain uses TRBV4-3 with TRBJ2-1; TRBD1 matches at 9 bases. The CDR3 runs 17 residues. Trimming removed 3 bases from V and 7 bases from J; junction bases left unmatched: 13. Germline-derived CDR1 and CDR2 are LGHNA and YSLEER. The CDR3 bases are TGCGCCAGCAGCCAGACGACATTACAGGGGGCGCGTAATGAGCAGTTCTTC. This encodes CASSQTTLQGARNEQFF.